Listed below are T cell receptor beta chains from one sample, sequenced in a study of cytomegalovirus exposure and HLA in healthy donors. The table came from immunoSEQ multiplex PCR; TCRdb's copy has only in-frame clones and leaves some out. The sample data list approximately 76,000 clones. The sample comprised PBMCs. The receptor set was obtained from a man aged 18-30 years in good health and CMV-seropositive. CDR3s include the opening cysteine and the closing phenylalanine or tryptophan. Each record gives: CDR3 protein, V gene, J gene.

CDR3: CASSIGSSYNEQFF
V: TRBV6-1
J: TRBJ2-1

CDR3: CASSLVRGGQRSYNSPLHF
V: TRBV7-9
J: TRBJ1-6

CDR3: CASSFQGSNYGYTF
V: TRBV11-1
J: TRBJ1-2

CDR3: CASSLGAGDLAFF
V: TRBV5-6
J: TRBJ1-1

CDR3: CASKDLFEGEAFF
V: TRBV19
J: TRBJ1-1

CDR3: CASSPRDSSYEQYF
V: TRBV19
J: -

CDR3: CASSLGTGLTGVQFF
V: TRBV19
J: TRBJ2-1

CDR3: CASSESGGPFGGYTF
V: TRBV2
J: TRBJ1-2

CDR3: CASSIDRTGGGYTF
V: TRBV19
J: TRBJ1-2

CDR3: CASRAGGQNSPLHF
V: TRBV6-5
J: TRBJ1-6

CDR3: CASSSRDLDTDTQYF
V: TRBV4-2
J: TRBJ2-3

CDR3: CASSLGGQTSGNTIYF
V: TRBV5-1
J: TRBJ1-3

CDR3: CASSLGQARYGYTF
V: TRBV5-1
J: TRBJ1-2

CDR3: CASSGRTSGTDTQYF
V: TRBV7-2
J: TRBJ2-3

CDR3: CASSQDRGSGSPGVF
V: TRBV4-2
J: TRBJ2-1

CDR3: CASSLGSRLAGGLQETQYF
V: TRBV7-7
J: TRBJ2-5

CDR3: CASSLTIMSEAFF
V: TRBV28
J: TRBJ1-1

CDR3: CASILVNQGWYF
V: TRBV28
J: TRBJ2-3

CDR3: CAISMTGSSYNEQFF
V: TRBV10-3
J: TRBJ2-1

CDR3: CASSSRGGGKNIQYF
V: TRBV5-6
J: TRBJ2-4

CDR3: CASSFSPAGTPSGNTIYF
V: TRBV5-1
J: TRBJ1-3

CDR3: CASSPPLANTEAFF
V: TRBV5-1
J: TRBJ1-1

CDR3: CASSPRVGEETQYF
V: TRBV18
J: TRBJ2-5

CDR3: CASSPAVDTQYF
V: TRBV7-2
J: TRBJ2-3

CDR3: CASSAGTAGQYF
V: TRBV19
J: TRBJ2-5

CDR3: CASRSWEGAKNIQYF
V: TRBV6-5
J: TRBJ2-4

CDR3: CASSTETGRNTEAFF
V: TRBV5-8
J: TRBJ1-1

CDR3: CASSQRVSGEPRETQYF
V: TRBV7-9
J: TRBJ2-5

CDR3: CASSHIRSTQYF
V: TRBV7-9
J: TRBJ2-3

CDR3: CAISEPGQGGGSYEQYF
V: TRBV10-3
J: TRBJ2-7

CDR3: CASSWEARFDNEQYF
V: TRBV5-5
J: TRBJ2-7

CDR3: CASSLAPVANYGYTF
V: TRBV7-9
J: TRBJ1-2

CDR3: CASSAQGKKGEKLFF
V: TRBV6-4
J: TRBJ1-4

CDR3: CASSPLDRGHYEQFF
V: TRBV4-1
J: TRBJ2-1

CDR3: CASSSRTGGKDTQYF
V: TRBV18
J: TRBJ2-3

CDR3: CSVRQGGYEQYF
V: TRBV29-1
J: TRBJ2-7

CDR3: CASSLYVTGELFF
V: TRBV5-1
J: TRBJ2-2

CDR3: CASSVGPAGGPDTQYF
V: TRBV9
J: TRBJ2-3

CDR3: CASSLGLAGARVYNEQFF
V: TRBV5-6
J: TRBJ2-1

CDR3: CASSLGAGGNQPQHF
V: TRBV11-2
J: TRBJ1-5